What follows are 15 T cell receptor beta chains derived from one specimen sequenced in a study of naive and memory T cell subsets. An equimolar mix of two oligonucleotides served as the beta constant-region primer for TRBC1 and TRBC2. Nested alpha and beta constant-region primers with the SP2 primer drove four PCR rounds on ligated cDNA. MiXCR was run by TCRdb on the UMI-ligation and nested PCR reads, yielding one entry per CDR3 protein. Found here are over 30,000 distinct CDR3 sequences, around 20% of them singletons; the top ten hold approximately 3.6%. Material: effector memory CD4+ T cells from blood. The subset is: effector memory, CD45RA- CD27-. These receptors were obtained from a human donor in good health.

In its sample, this clonotype is medium-sized (0.01 to 0.1%). In DNA, the CDR3 is TGTGCCAGCAGCCAAGTTGAGGAGCAGTTCTTC. Translating gives CASSQVEEQFF. This chain joins TRBV14 and TRBJ2-1; D gene ambiguous. The CDR3 is 11 residues long. Trimming took off 1 base at V and 10 bases at J, with 5 bases between the two ends. In germline, CDR1 is SGHDN, CDR2 FVKESK.

The chain couples TRBV6-5 to TRBJ2-1; 8 bases are shared with TRBD2. The CDR3 contains 15 residues. CDR1 MNHEY and CDR2 SVGAGI come from the germline V gene. The V and J ends lost 5 bases and 4 bases, in that order; junction bases with no gene match: 7. The chain's CDR3 is CASSMSGLAYNEQFF. The DNA for the CDR3 is TGTGCCAGCAGTATGTCTGGACTAGCTTACAATGAGCAGTTCTTC.

The chain couples TRBV6-1 to TRBJ2-7; possible D gene TRBD2, 6 bases. The CDR3 has 12 amino acids. With 4 bases removed from V and 2 bases from J, the gap between germline ends came to 6 bases. Germline values: CDR1 MNHNS, CDR2 SASEGT. CDR3 residues: CASSGRAYEQYF. The CDR3 DNA is TGTGCCAGCAGTGGGAGGGCCTACGAGCAGTACTTC.

This clonotype was seen at least ten times. The CDR3 sequence is CASSQDNRVSREAFF. DNA of the CDR3: TGCGCCAGCAGCCAAGATAATCGGGTTTCGAGGGAAGCTTTCTTT. This chain uses TRBV4-3 with TRBJ1-1, with unresolved D. CDR1 and CDR2 from the germline V gene are LGHNA and YSLEER. V was pared by 0 bases and J by 8 bases, with 16 bases between. The CDR3 sequence is 15 residues long.

The chain couples TRBV2 to TRBJ1-6, with D tentatively TRBD1 (6 bases). The V gene lost 7 bases and the J gene lost 7 bases, with 14 bases spanning the gap. The CDR3 has 14 residues. Germline V gene lookup returns CDR1 SNHLY and CDR2 FYNNEI. As DNA, the CDR3 is TGTGCCAGCAAACCGGGACACTCGAATTCACCCCTCCACTTT. As protein: CASKPGHSNSPLHF.

The rearrangement joins TRBV20-1 to TRBJ2-1; no clear D gene. V dropped 2 bases and J dropped 7 bases, with 15 bases sitting between them. CDR1 is DFQATT, CDR2 SNEGSKA, per germline (reference sequence). The CDR3 is made up of 14 amino acids. The CDR3 here is CSARNSRTGNEQFF. The DNA of the CDR3 is TGCAGTGCTAGAAATTCCAGGACCGGGAATGAGCAGTTCTTC.

CDR3 region: CASSSRTTRDTF. CDR3 coding DNA: TGTGCCAGCAGTTCACGGACAACGAGAGACACCTTC. This chain links TRBV6-5 with TRBJ1-2, with a tentative D call TRBD1 (5 bases). The CDR3 length is 12 residues. Germline lookup yields CDR1 MNHEY and CDR2 SVGAGI. The V end lost 4 bases, the J end lost 12 bases, and 15 bases lay between the germline ends.

The chain joins TRBV11-2 to TRBJ1-1; D remains unclear. Trimming pared 7 bases from V and 0 bases from J, leaving 6 bases between. Germline V gene data show CDR1 as SGHAT and CDR2 as FQNNGV. The CDR3 covers 12 residues. CDR3 sequence (DNA): TGTGCCAGCATCCTCTTGAACACTGAAGCTTTCTTT. It codes for CASILLNTEAFF.

Only a few counts were recorded for this clonotype. V is TRBV18 and J is TRBJ2-3; 11 bases line up with TRBD1. The length of the CDR3 is 16 residues. Germline-derived CDR1 and CDR2 are KGHSH and LQKENI. The junction had 8 bases not matched to a gene; V was cut back by 6 bases and J by 3 bases. DNA for the CDR3: TGTGCCAGCTCTCCCACGGGGACAGGGGGAACAGATACGCAGTATTTT. Translating gives CASSPTGTGGTDTQYF.

Turning to this clonotype: The germline gene is not matched at one end of the junction; a read error may be the cause. The chain uses TRBV4-1 and TRBJ2-7; TRBD1 agrees at 11 bases. This CDR3 is built from 19 residues. Germline CDR1 MGHRA, CDR2 YSYEKL. The CDR3 coding sequence is TGCGACAGCAGCCAAGTTGCCGCACTCGCCGGGACAGGGGGGCACGAGCAGTACTTC. This translates into CDSSQVAALAGTGGHEQYF.

This clonotype came up a few times. Sequence at one end of the junction differs from germline and may be a read error. The rearrangement links TRBV5-1 to TRBJ1-6; the D gene is possibly TRBD1 (5 bases). The CDR3 runs 15 residues. Looked up from germline, CDR1 is SGHRS and CDR2 is YFSETQ. The CDR3 sequence: CASSLFGPGPDPLSF. CDR3 nucleotide sequence: TGCGCCAGCAGCTTGTTCGGGCCGGGACCCGACCCACTCTCCTTT.

This clonotype was seen only a few times. This chain joins TRBV7-9 and TRBJ2-1, with 11 bases identical to TRBD2. There are 16 residues in the CDR3. Germline V gene lookup returns CDR1 SEHNR and CDR2 FQNEAQ (reference sequence). With V trimmed by 4 bases and J by 3 bases, 5 bases remained unmatched. The CDR3: CASSSGTSGVYNEQFF. In DNA, the CDR3 is TGTGCCAGCAGCTCCGGGACTAGCGGAGTCTACAATGAGCAGTTCTTC.

This clonotype was counted only a few times. The chain carries TRBV6-6 and TRBJ2-5; the match to TRBD1 covers 8 bases. CDR3 length: 15 residues. Losses at the gene ends were 4 bases for V and 4 bases for J; bases not matched to a gene: 8. The germline V gene encodes CDR1 MNHNY and CDR2 SVGAGI (reference sequence). The chain's CDR3 is CASSSWTGQGETQYF. CDR3 sequence (DNA): TGTGCCAGCAGTTCTTGGACAGGGCAAGGAGAGACCCAGTACTTC.

The rearrangement joins TRBV7-8 to TRBJ2-1, with a weak D call TRBD1 (6 bases). The CDR3 has 13 residues. V lost 5 bases and J lost 4, with 9 bases in between. From germline, CDR1 is SGHVS and CDR2 FQNEAQ. In DNA form, the CDR3 reads TGTGCCAGCAGCCCACAGGGTTACAATGAGCAGTTCTTC. Its translation: CASSPQGYNEQFF.

This clonotype was recorded at least ten times. The V call is TRBV12-3 or TRBV12-4, the J call TRBJ1-4; TRBD1 aligns across 7 bases. Unmatched junction bases numbered 3, after V lost 2 bases and J lost 0 bases. The length of the CDR3 is 16 residues. CDR3 in amino acids: CASSLRTGATNEKLFF. The CDR3 DNA follows: TGTGCCAGCAGTTTAAGGACAGGAGCAACTAATGAAAAACTGTTTTTT.